This T cell receptor beta chain derives from a study of blood T cell repertoires in COVID-19. The CDR3 consists of 14 residues. Losses at the gene ends were 3 bases for V and 1 base for J; bases not matched to a gene: 6. Germline CDR1 reads GTSNPN; CDR2 reads SVGIG (reference sequence). In the original processing: Amplified reference gene primers provided the basis for estimating nucleated cell counts. Generated by immunoSEQ multiplex PCR, the TCRdb table keeps only in-frame clones and is missing some. The V and J calls and the clone size are those of that table, but D and trimming were determined from the DNA. The repertoire has roughly 380,000 clones, about 90% of them found once; the top ten carry approximately 1.2%. This clone was seen a handful of times.

Sequencing was performed on PBMCs or T cells enriched from blood (not recorded which). This TCR was sampled from a man aged 25-45 years who had recovered from COVID-19. The chain has TRBV30 and TRBJ2-7; 7 nucleotides line up with TRBD1. CDR3 protein: CAWSNRGGSYEQYF. The CDR3 DNA reads TGTGCCTGGAGCAACAGGGGCGGTTCCTACGAGCAGTACTTC.